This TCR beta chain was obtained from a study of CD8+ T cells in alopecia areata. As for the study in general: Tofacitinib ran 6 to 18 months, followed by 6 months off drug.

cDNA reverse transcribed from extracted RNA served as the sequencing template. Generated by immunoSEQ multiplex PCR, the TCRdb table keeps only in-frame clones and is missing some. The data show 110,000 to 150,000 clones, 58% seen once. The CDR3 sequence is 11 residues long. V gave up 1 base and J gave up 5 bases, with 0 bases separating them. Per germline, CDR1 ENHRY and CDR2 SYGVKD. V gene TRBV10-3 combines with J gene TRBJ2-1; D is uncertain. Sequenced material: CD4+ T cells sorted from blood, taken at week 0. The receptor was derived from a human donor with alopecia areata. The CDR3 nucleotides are TGTGCCATCAGTGAGTACAATGAGCAGTTCTTC. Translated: CAISEYNEQFF.